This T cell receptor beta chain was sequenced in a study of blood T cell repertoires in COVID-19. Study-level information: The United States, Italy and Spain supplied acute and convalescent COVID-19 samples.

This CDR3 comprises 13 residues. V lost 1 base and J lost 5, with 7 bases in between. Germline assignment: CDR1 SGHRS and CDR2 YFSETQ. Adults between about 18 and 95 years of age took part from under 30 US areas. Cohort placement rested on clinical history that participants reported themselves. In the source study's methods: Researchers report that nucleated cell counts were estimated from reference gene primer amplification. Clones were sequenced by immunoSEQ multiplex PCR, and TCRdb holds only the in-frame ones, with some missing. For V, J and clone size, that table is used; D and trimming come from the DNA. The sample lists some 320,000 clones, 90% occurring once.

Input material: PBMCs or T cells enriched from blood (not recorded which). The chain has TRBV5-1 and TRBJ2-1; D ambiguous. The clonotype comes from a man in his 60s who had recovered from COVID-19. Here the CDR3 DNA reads TGCGCCAGCAGCTTGTTTGCGGACAATGAGCAGTTCTTC. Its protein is CASSLFADNEQFF.